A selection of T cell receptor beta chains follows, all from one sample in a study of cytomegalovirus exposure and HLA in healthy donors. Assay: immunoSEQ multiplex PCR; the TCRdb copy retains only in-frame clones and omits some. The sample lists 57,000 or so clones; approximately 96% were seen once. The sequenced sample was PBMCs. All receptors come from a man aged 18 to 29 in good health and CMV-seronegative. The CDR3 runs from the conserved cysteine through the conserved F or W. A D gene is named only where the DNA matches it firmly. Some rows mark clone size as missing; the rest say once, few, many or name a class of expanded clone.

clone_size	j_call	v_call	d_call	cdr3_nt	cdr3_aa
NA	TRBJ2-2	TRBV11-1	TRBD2	TGTGCCAGCAGCTCCCTACGGGGTAGCGGGAGTACCGGGGAGCTGTTTTTT	CASSSLRGSGSTGELFF
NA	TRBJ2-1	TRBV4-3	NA	TGCGCCAGCAGACGGGACTACAATGAGCAGTTCTTC	CASRRDYNEQFF
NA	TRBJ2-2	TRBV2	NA	TGTGCCGCCGTCCGGTCGGCCGGGGAGCTGTTTTTT	CAAVRSAGELFF
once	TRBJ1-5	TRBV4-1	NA	TGCGCCAGCAGCCAATGGCCGGGACATGATAGCAATCAGCCCCAGCATTTT	CASSQWPGHDSNQPQHF
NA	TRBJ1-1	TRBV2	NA	TGTGCCAGCAGTGGAGACAGGAACACTGAAGCTTTCTTT	CASSGDRNTEAFF
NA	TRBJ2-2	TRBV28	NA	TGTGCCAGCAGCTCGCCCGGGACAACGAACACCGGGGAGCTGTTTTTT	CASSSPGTTNTGELFF
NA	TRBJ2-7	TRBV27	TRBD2	TGTGCCAGCAGTTCGGGGGGAGCCGAGCAGTACTTC	CASSSGGAEQYF
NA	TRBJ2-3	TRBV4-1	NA	TGCGCCAGCAGCCCGCACCACATCCGTGCTAGCACAGATACGCAGTATTTT	CASSPHHIRASTDTQYF
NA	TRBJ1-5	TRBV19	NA	TGTGCCAGTACCTCTAAGGGGTCTATTAGCAATCAGCCCCAGCATTTT	CASTSKGSISNQPQHF
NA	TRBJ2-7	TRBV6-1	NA	TGTGCCAGCAGTGAAGGACAGACCTACGAGCAGTACTTC	CASSEGQTYEQYF
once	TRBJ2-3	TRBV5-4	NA	TGTGCCAGCAGCTTGGTAATAGGGGCTGGGGATACGCAGTATTTT	CASSLVIGAGDTQYF
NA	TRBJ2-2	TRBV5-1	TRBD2	TGCGCCAGCAGCGACGGACTAGCGGTGAACACCGGGGAGCTGTTTTTT	CASSDGLAVNTGELFF
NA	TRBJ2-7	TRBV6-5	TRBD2	TGTGCCAGCAGTTTCTTAGCGGGAGATCTATACGAGCAGTACTTC	CASSFLAGDLYEQYF
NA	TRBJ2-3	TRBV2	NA	TGTGCCAGCAGTCCCACCCTTCAGACTAGTTACACGCAGTATTTT	CASSPTLQTSYTQYF
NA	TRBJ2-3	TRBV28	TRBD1	TGTGCCAGCAGTTTACGAAGCCGGGACAGGGGCACAGATACGCAGTATTTT	CASSLRSRDRGTDTQYF
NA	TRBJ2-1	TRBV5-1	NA	TGCGCCAGCAGTAGGGAGCTGGACCCGTCCTTTTTGTTCTTC	CASSRELDPSFLFF
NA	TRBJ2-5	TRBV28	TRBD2	TGTGCCAGCAGTTTAACGATGGCCGGGGGGTCCGAGACCCAGTACTTC	CASSLTMAGGSETQYF
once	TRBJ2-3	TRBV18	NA	TGTGCCAGCTCACCTATGGGGGGAACCACAGATACGCAGTATTTT	CASSPMGGTTDTQYF
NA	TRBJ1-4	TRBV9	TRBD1	TGTGCCAGCAGCGCCGACAGGGGCCATAATGAAAAACTGTTTTTT	CASSADRGHNEKLFF
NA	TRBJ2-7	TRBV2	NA	TGTGCCAGCAGTGGAGGTGGCGGGAATGTCTTCTACGAGCAGTACTTC	CASSGGGGNVFYEQYF
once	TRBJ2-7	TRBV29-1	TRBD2	TGCAGCGTTGAGGAGGGAGGGTCTAACTACGAGCAGTACTTC	CSVEEGGSNYEQYF
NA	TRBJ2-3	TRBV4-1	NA	TGCGCCAGCAGCCTCGCGTCTAAGACAGATACGCAGTATTTT	CASSLASKTDTQYF
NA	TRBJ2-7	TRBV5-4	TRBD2	TGTGCCAGCAGCTTGAAGCCTAGCGGGTCTCCCAGCTCCTACGAGCAGTACTTC	CASSLKPSGSPSSYEQYF
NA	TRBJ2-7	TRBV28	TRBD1	TGTGCCAGCAGCTCCGGGACAGCCTCCTACGAGCAGTACTTC	CASSSGTASYEQYF
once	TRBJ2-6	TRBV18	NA	TGTGCCAGCTCGCAAACTAGCTCTGGGGCCAACGTCCTGACTTTC	CASSQTSSGANVLTF
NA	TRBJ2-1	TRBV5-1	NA	TGCGCCAGCAGCTCCGCGGGACAGATCGTCTACAATGAGCAGTTCTTC	CASSSAGQIVYNEQFF
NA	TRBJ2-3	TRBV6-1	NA	TGTGCCAGCAGTGAAGGAGGGAGCACATATACGCAGTATTTT	CASSEGGSTYTQYF
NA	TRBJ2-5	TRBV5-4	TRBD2	TGTGCCAGCAGCTTGTCACTAGCGGGAGAAGTGGAGACCCAGTACTTC	CASSLSLAGEVETQYF
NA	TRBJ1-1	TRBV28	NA	TGTGCCAGCAGCGCCCCCACAGGGAGGGACACTGAAGCTTTCTTT	CASSAPTGRDTEAFF
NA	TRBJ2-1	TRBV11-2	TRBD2	TGTGCCAGCAGCTTAGGACTAGCCGGGTTGAATGAGCAGTTCTTC	CASSLGLAGLNEQFF
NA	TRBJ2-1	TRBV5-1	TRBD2	TGCGCCAGCAGCCCGGGGACTAGCGGGAGTCGGGATGAGCAGTTCTTC	CASSPGTSGSRDEQFF
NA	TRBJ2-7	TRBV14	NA	TGTGCCAGCAGCCAAGATAACTTCGGCGAGCAGTACTTC	CASSQDNFGEQYF
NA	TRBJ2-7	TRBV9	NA	TGTGCCAGCAGCGCCGGGACTGGGGAGCAGTACTTC	CASSAGTGEQYF
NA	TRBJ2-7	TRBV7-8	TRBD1	TGTGCCAGCAGCTTCTGGGACAGGGGGTCCTACGAGCAGTACTTC	CASSFWDRGSYEQYF
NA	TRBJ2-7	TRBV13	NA	TGTGCCAGCAGCTGGGGGGGGGACATCTACGAGCAGTACTTC	CASSWGGDIYEQYF
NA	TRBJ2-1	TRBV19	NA	TGTGCCAGTAGTTTTTTGGGGGGCAATGAGCAGTTCTTC	CASSFLGGNEQFF
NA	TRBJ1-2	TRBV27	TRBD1	TGTGCCAGCAGTCCAGGACAGGTCCTTTCCTATGGCTACACCTTC	CASSPGQVLSYGYTF
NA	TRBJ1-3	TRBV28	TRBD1	TGTGCCAGTAGAACTGGGACAGTTTCTGGAAACACCATATATTTT	CASRTGTVSGNTIYF
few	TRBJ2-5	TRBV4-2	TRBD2	TGTGCCAGCAGCCAAGACGCTAGCGGGAGATACGAGACCCAGTACTTC	CASSQDASGRYETQYF
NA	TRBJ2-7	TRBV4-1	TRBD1	TGCGCCAGCAGCCAAGTGCGGGACAGGGACGACGAGCAGTACTTC	CASSQVRDRDDEQYF
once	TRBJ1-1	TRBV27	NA	TGTGCCAGCAGTTTCTCTCTGAACACTGAAGCTTTCTTT	CASSFSLNTEAFF
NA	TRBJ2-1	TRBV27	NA	TGTGCCAGCAGTTTATCGACAGGAGCCTACAATGAGCAGTTCTTC	CASSLSTGAYNEQFF
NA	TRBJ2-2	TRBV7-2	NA	TGTGCCAGTTCTCCTGACTGGACCGGGGAGCTGTTTTTT	CASSPDWTGELFF
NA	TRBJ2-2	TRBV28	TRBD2	TGTGCCAGCAGTTTAATAGCGGGAGAGTCCGGGGAGCTGTTTTTT	CASSLIAGESGELFF
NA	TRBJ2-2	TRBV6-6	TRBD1	TGTGCCAGCAGTTTACGACAGGGCGCTAGGACCGGGGAGCTGTTTTTT	CASSLRQGARTGELFF
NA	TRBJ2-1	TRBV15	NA	TGTGCCACCAGCAGGGGTCTGGCGGGGATCTACAATGAGCAGTTCTTC	CATSRGLAGIYNEQFF